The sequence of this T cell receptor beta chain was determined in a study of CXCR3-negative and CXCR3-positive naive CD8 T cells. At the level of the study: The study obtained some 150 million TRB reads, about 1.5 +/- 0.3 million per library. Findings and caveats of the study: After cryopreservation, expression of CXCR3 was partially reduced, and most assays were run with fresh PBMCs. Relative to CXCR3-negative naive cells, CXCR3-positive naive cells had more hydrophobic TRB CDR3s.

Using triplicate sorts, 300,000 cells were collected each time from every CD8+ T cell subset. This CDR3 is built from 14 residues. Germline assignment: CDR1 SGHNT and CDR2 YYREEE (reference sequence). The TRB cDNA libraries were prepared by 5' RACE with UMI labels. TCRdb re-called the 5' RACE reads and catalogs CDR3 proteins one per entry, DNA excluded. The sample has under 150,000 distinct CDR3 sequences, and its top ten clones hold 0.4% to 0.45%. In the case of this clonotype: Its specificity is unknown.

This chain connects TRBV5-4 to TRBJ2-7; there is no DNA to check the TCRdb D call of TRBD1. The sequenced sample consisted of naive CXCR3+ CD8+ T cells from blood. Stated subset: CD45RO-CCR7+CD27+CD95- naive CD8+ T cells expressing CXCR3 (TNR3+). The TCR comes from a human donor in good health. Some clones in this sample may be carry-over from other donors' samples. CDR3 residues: CASSRTGHSYEQYF.